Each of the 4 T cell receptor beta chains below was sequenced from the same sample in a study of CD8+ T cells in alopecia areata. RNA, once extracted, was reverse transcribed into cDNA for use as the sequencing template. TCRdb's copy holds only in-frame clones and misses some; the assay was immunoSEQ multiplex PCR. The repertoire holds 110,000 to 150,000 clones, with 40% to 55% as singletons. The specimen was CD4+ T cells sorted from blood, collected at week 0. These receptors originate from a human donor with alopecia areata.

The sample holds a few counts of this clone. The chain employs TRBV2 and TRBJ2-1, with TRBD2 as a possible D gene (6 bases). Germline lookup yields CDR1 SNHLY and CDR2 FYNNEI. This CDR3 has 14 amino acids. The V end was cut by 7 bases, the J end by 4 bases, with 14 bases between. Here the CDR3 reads CASTLRTTYNEQFF. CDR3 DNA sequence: TGTGCCAGCACCCTGCGGACTACATACAATGAGCAGTTCTTC.

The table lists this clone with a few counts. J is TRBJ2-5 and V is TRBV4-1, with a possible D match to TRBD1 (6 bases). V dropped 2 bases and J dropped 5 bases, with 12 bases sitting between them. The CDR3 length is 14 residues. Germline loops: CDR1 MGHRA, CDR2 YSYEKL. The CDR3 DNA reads TGCGCCAGCAGCCAAACGCCGGGACACGAGACCCAGTACTTC. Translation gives CASSQTPGHETQYF.

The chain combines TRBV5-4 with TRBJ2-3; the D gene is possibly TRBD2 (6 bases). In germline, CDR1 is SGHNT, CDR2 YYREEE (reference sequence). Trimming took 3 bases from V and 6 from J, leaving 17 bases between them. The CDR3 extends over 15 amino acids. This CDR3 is CASSSGTRQRDTQYF. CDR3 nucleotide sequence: TGTGCCAGCAGCTCCGGGACTCGACAGAGGGATACGCAGTATTTT.

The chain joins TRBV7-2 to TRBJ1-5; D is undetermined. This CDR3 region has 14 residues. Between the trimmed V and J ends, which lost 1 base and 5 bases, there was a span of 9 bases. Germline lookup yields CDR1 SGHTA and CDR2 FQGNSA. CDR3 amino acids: CASSLGSFDQPQHF. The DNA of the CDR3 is TGTGCCAGCAGCTTAGGGAGCTTCGATCAGCCCCAGCATTTT. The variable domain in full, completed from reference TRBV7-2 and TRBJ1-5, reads GAGVSQSPSNKVTEKGKDVELRCDPISGHTALYWYRQSLGQGLEFLIYFQGNSAPDKSGLPSDRFSAERTGGSVSTLTIQRTQQEDSAVYLCASSLGSFDQPQHFGDGTRLSIL.